The 22 T cell receptor beta chains below come from one sample, sequenced in a study of T cell changes during pregnancy in multiple sclerosis. Some clones are missing from TCRdb's copy, which holds only in-frame ones; the method was immunoSEQ multiplex PCR. Among approximately 100,000 clones, roughly 93% were seen once, and the ten largest hold approximately 1%. The input for sequencing was peripheral blood, taken before pregnancy. These receptors were obtained from a female donor with multiple sclerosis, enrolled in a pregnancy study.

CDR3 in DNA: TGTGCCAGCTCACCACCGGGCGTAGGCTATGGCTACACCTTC. Translation gives CASSPPGVGYGYTF. This chain connects TRBV18 to TRBJ1-2; D call uncertain. Trimming took 0 bases from V and 4 from J, leaving 9 bases between them. Germline loops: CDR1 KGHSH, CDR2 LQKENI. The length of the CDR3 is 14 residues. Combining the CDR3 with reference TRBV18 and TRBJ1-2 gives the whole variable domain NAGVMQNPRHLVRRRGQEARLRCSPMKGHSHVYWYRQLPEEGLKFMVYLQKENIIDESGMPKERFSAEFPKEGPSILRIQQVVRGDSAAYFCASSPPGVGYGYTFGSGTRLTVV.

A few counts support this clone. Other DNA sequences from this sample encode an identical CDR3 as well. The chain is built from TRBV6-1 and TRBJ1-1; 11 positions agree with TRBD1. The CDR3 spans 14 residues. J lost 4 bases, V lost 3 bases, and 1 base had no gene match. Per germline, CDR1 MNHNS and CDR2 SASEGT. The CDR3 region is CASSEGTGGTEAFF. The CDR3 DNA reads as TGTGCCAGCAGTGAGGGGACAGGGGGCACTGAAGCTTTCTTT.

V usage is TRBV9 and J usage is TRBJ2-1; TRBD2 aligns across 8 bases. There are 16 residues in the CDR3. Germline CDR1 and CDR2: SGDLS and YYNGEE. V shed 3 bases and J 7 bases; nucleotides not matched to a gene: 12. CDR3 residues: CASSEQLVSGGNEQFF. Written as DNA, the CDR3 is TGTGCCAGCAGCGAACAACTAGTCTCGGGGGGGAATGAGCAGTTCTTC.

This chain joins TRBV18 and TRBJ1-1, with D possibly TRBD1 on 6 matching bases. Germline CDR1 reads KGHSH; CDR2 reads LQKENI. With 2 bases removed from V and 1 base from J, the gap between germline ends came to 11 bases. The CDR3 spans 15 residues. The CDR3 sequence is CASSPRGGENTEAFF. CDR3 DNA sequence: TGTGCCAGCTCACCAAGAGGGGGAGAGAACACTGAAGCTTTCTTT.

With respect to this clone: The sample has other DNA sequences that encode this CDR3 too. This chain links TRBV27 with TRBJ1-1; D gene ambiguous. Trimming took off 3 bases at V and 1 base at J, with 6 bases between the two ends. In germline, CDR1 is MNHEY, CDR2 SMNVEV (reference sequence). The CDR3 sequence is 13 residues long. Here the CDR3 DNA reads TGTGCCAGCAGTTTCGGGTGGAACACTGAAGCTTTCTTT. Encoded protein: CASSFGWNTEAFF.

V and J are TRBV7-6 and TRBJ2-2, with 7 bases identical to TRBD2. CDR1 SGHVS and CDR2 FNYEAQ come from the germline V gene. J gave up 2 bases and V 0 bases, and 12 bases lay outside the gene matches. This CDR3 region has 19 residues. The CDR3: CASSLAVVSGRGNTGELFF. CDR3 DNA: TGTGCCAGCAGCTTAGCCGTGGTTAGCGGGCGAGGTAACACCGGGGAGCTGTTTTTT.

The chain uses TRBV5-4 and TRBJ2-3; tentative D call: TRBD2 (6 bases). In germline, CDR1 is SGHNT, CDR2 YYREEE (reference sequence). This CDR3 has 15 residues. Trimming stripped 6 bases from V and 2 bases from J, with 16 bases between. The CDR3 protein is CASTGVADITDTQYF. CDR3 DNA: TGTGCCAGCACGGGAGTAGCGGATATCACAGATACGCAGTATTTT.

The chain joins TRBV4-3 to TRBJ1-5, with D possibly being TRBD1 (5 bases). CDR1 and CDR2 (germline): LGHNA, YSLEER. Trimming cost V 2 bases and J 6 bases, with 14 bases left between them. This CDR3 has 15 amino acids. CDR3 region: CASSQMRGPAQPQHF. CDR3 bases: TGCGCCAGCAGCCAAATGCGGGGCCCGGCTCAGCCCCAGCATTTT.

The V call is TRBV30, the J call TRBJ1-1; tentatively, D is TRBD1 (6 bases). Germline V gene sequence: CDR1 GTSNPN, CDR2 SVGIG (reference sequence). This CDR3 comprises 14 residues. V shed 3 bases and J shed 2 bases, with 13 bases lying between them. CDR3 region: CAWSRGQFNTEAFF. Here the CDR3 DNA reads TGTGCCTGGAGCCGAGGACAGTTTAACACTGAAGCTTTCTTT.

The J gene is TRBJ2-7, the V gene TRBV27, with TRBD1 identical over 10 bases. Per the germline V gene, CDR1 is MNHEY and CDR2 is SMNVEV (reference sequence). The CDR3 loop spans 14 amino acids. Trimming at V came to 6 bases and at J to 1 base, leaving 3 bases not matched to a gene. The CDR3 is CASRGQGLSYEQYF. The CDR3 DNA reads TGTGCCAGCAGGGGACAGGGGTTATCCTACGAGCAGTACTTC.

This chain uses TRBV7-8 with TRBJ1-2; a possible D gene is TRBD1 (6 bases). The CDR3 loop spans 14 amino acids. CDR1 and CDR2 (germline): SGHVS, FQNEAQ. Trimming took off 4 bases at V and 4 bases at J, with 13 bases between the two ends. The CDR3 nucleotides are TGTGCCAGCAGCTCCTCGACAGGTTCCTATGGCTACACCTTC. Protein product: CASSSSTGSYGYTF.

V gene TRBV19 combines with J gene TRBJ1-1, with D possibly matching TRBD1 (5 bases). The CDR3 totals 14 residues. Germline V lookup: CDR1 LNHDA, CDR2 SQIVND (reference sequence). V shed 6 bases and J shed 1 base, with 12 bases lying between them. CDR3 in DNA: TGTGCCAGTAGAGGGGCAGGCAAGAACACTGAAGCTTTCTTT. As protein: CASRGAGKNTEAFF.

The rearrangement links TRBV19 to TRBJ1-5; D is perhaps TRBD1 (5 bases). Germline CDR1 LNHDA, CDR2 SQIVND (reference sequence). The CDR3 has 17 amino acids. V was shortened by 3 bases and J by 4 bases, with 19 bases between the two germline ends. The CDR3 DNA reads TGTGCCAGTAGTATGAATCCCTCCAGGGCTGTGAATCAGCCCCAGCATTTT. Amino acid sequence: CASSMNPSRAVNQPQHF.

The chain combines TRBV5-1 with TRBJ2-1, with 8 bases lining up with TRBD2. Germline V gene sequence: CDR1 SGHRS, CDR2 YFSETQ. Germline trimming cut 2 bases from V and 0 bases from J; bases unmatched to any gene: 4. CDR3 length: 16 amino acids. The CDR3 spells CASSFTSGGSYNEQFF. The CDR3 region has the DNA TGCGCCAGCAGCTTCACTAGCGGAGGCTCCTACAATGAGCAGTTCTTC.

The chain has TRBV27 and TRBJ2-2, with D maybe TRBD1 (5 bases). Germline assignment: CDR1 MNHEY and CDR2 SMNVEV (reference sequence). V gave up 5 bases and J gave up 0 bases, with 22 bases separating them. The CDR3 consists of 19 residues. In nucleotides, the CDR3 is TGTGCCAGCAGTCTGGGGTCTTTTAGACAGAAATCGAACACCGGGGAGCTGTTTTTT. Amino acids: CASSLGSFRQKSNTGELFF.

In DNA, the CDR3 is TGCGCCAGCAGCGATAAATCGACTAGCGGGAGGGTCCACGAGCAGTACTTC. Protein product: CASSDKSTSGRVHEQYF. V gene TRBV5-1 combines with J gene TRBJ2-7; 14 bases map to TRBD2. With 4 bases clipped from V and 5 bases from J, the junction kept 11 bases outside the gene matches. Germline values: CDR1 SGHRS, CDR2 YFSETQ. This CDR3 has 17 residues.

The rearrangement links TRBV27 to TRBJ1-2; 9 bases line up with TRBD1. V shed 2 bases, J shed 7 bases, and the junction held 5 bases outside the gene matches. The length of the CDR3 is 14 residues. Germline values: CDR1 MNHEY, CDR2 SMNVEV (reference sequence). The CDR3 here is CASSLQGQGFGYTF. DNA of the CDR3: TGTGCCAGCAGTTTACAAGGACAGGGGTTTGGCTACACCTTC.

V is TRBV19 and J is TRBJ1-5; TRBD1 is a possible D gene (5 bases). From germline, CDR1 is LNHDA and CDR2 SQIVND (reference sequence). CDR3 length: 15 amino acids. The germline V and J ends were trimmed by 1 base and 2 bases, with 9 bases remaining between them. The CDR3 region is CASSIVSGGNQPQHF. In DNA, the CDR3 is TGTGCCAGTAGTATAGTATCGGGGGGCAATCAGCCCCAGCATTTT.

The chain recombines TRBV7-9 with TRBJ2-7, with 7 bases identical to TRBD1. The CDR3 runs 16 residues. CDR1 and CDR2 from the germline V gene are SEHNR and FQNEAQ (reference sequence). V trimming: 3 bases; J trimming: 4 bases; junction bases outside the gene matches: 12. The CDR3 here is CASSLTTGTAGYEQYF. The CDR3 coding sequence is TGTGCCAGCAGCTTGACTACCGGGACAGCCGGTTACGAGCAGTACTTC.

J is TRBJ2-2 and V is TRBV7-8; D is possibly TRBD1 (5 bases). CDR1 is SGHVS, CDR2 FQNEAQ, per germline. V lost 5 bases, J lost 6 bases, and 19 bases lay in between. The CDR3 spans 16 residues. CDR3 sequence reads: CASSVRVELIAGELFF. The CDR3 nucleotides read TGTGCCAGCAGCGTCAGGGTCGAGTTAATCGCCGGGGAGCTGTTTTTT.

V is TRBV28 and J is TRBJ1-5; TRBD1 is a possible D gene (5 bases). The CDR3 spans 13 residues. Trimming pared 3 bases from V and 4 bases from J, leaving 7 bases between. CDR1 is MDHEN, CDR2 SYDVKM, per germline. The CDR3 is CASSFDRNQPQHF. The CDR3 coding sequence is TGTGCCAGCAGTTTCGACAGAAATCAGCCCCAGCATTTT.

The V and J genes are TRBV4-2 and TRBJ2-7; 9 bases are shared with TRBD2. The CDR3 loop spans 15 amino acids. Per the germline V gene, CDR1 is LGHNA and CDR2 is YNFKEQ. Germline trimming cut 2 bases from V and 2 bases from J; bases unmatched to any gene: 4. The CDR3 region is CASSQPGLAAYEQYF. CDR3 coding DNA: TGTGCCAGCAGCCAACCGGGACTAGCTGCCTACGAGCAGTACTTC.